Listed here are 2 T cell receptor beta chains from one sample, sequenced in a study of blood T cell repertoires in COVID-19. Clones were read by immunoSEQ multiplex PCR, and TCRdb kept only the in-frame ones, dropping some. The table lists 30,000 to 40,000 clones, around 77% of them singletons, with 16% in the top ten. The sample comprised peripheral blood. The receptor set was obtained from a human donor in a cohort sampled during active COVID-19.

This clone showed up just a few times. The chain carries TRBV28 and TRBJ2-6; TRBD1 matches 7 bases. Germline V gene lookup returns CDR1 MDHEN and CDR2 SYDVKM. The CDR3 extends over 19 amino acids. V dropped 5 bases and J dropped 0; count of bases not matched to a gene: 13. CDR3 nucleotides: TGTGCCAGCAGTCTTACGACAGGGAAAGACCTCTCTGGGGCCAACGTCCTGACTTTC. Its translation is CASSLTTGKDLSGANVLTF.

The chain has TRBV6-5 and TRBJ1-2; D remains ambiguous. V was pared by 7 bases and J by 5 bases, with 20 bases between. CDR3 length equals 15 residues. The germline CDR1 and CDR2 sequences are MNHEY and SVGAGI. The CDR3 region has the DNA TGTGCCAGCACGACCTCCTCGATCAGCGTTTATGGCTACACCTTC. It codes for CASTTSSISVYGYTF.